The present entry profiles one T cell receptor (beta chain) with its context. The antigen it binds to is not known. No much larger clonotype is one base removed from it; base qualities were not supplied. The cohort consisted of some 670 healthy bone marrow donors. Cohort members were all nominally healthy when sampled, although unrecorded immune exposures were likely present. The donor was CMV seropositive and belonged to the group of 250 to 350 seropositive cohort members. Each donor provided a peripheral blood sample, and peripheral blood mononuclear cells were used for TCR beta sequencing. Genomic DNA extraction from the blood cell samples was performed with the Qiagen DNeasy Blood Extraction Kit. Libraries were prepared through the immunoSEQ multiplex PCR assay. A mixture of 60 forward primers for TCR Vbeta segments and 13 reverse primers for TCR Jbeta segments was used in the multiplex PCR. Amplification of the CDR3 region of rearranged TCR beta genes was performed with a multiplex PCR assay on genomic DNA. On the Illumina HiSeq System, the amplified TCR beta libraries were sequenced as 87-base-pair reads. The original methods were these. A later analysis tallied around 80 million unique TCR beta chains across the roughly 610 repertoires, and about 10 million of those chains were shared by two or more donors. Raw reads were error-corrected and collapsed into unique sequences by a nearest-neighbor algorithm in which closely related sequences were merged to remove PCR and sequencing errors. Alignment of CDR3 sequences to IMGT reference sequences was used to assign V, D and J gene segments. Each retained sequence needed at least a six-nucleotide match to both a V gene segment and a J gene segment. A rearrangement was called productive if the CDR3 had no stop codons and remained in frame with V and J, and every other rearrangement was called non-productive. CDR3 was defined by IMGT convention, running from the second conserved V-encoded cysteine to the conserved J-encoded phenylalanine. The earlier analysis of roughly 590 of the donors excluded any sequence lacking an unambiguous match to a single V gene segment. An earlier analysis of some 500 of the donors classified V segments as functional when productive rearrangements were above 56.7% and as segregating when the standard deviation between donors was above 5%. A statistical classification framework was built for diagnosing cytomegalovirus status from the catalog of TCR beta chain sequences. In a later analysis, V and J genes were assigned by comparing TCR nucleotide sequences against IMGT/GENE-DB human TR gene sequences. A later analysis assigned CDR3 sequences and most-parsimonious VDJ recombination scenarios with the TCRdist pipeline. In a later analysis, every TCR beta chain was defined by the combination of its CDR3 amino acid sequence and its V-gene family, and reads without a unique V-gene family were dropped. To address suspected cross-contamination and a sequencing artifact, a later analysis removed approximately 600 highly shared, low-generation-probability nucleotide sequences. A later analysis calculated a clonal expansion index for each public chain from normalized within-repertoire ranks of inferred template counts. In a later analysis, generation probabilities were computed with a VDJ recombination model fitted to out-of-frame rearrangements, and the resulting probabilities were checked against IGoR. In a later analysis, TCR-TCR, TCR-HLA and TCR-CMV co-occurrence was scored with hypergeometric tests, and a repertoire-size bias correction was applied to TCR pairs. In a later analysis, false discovery rates were estimated by permuting HLA or CMV assignments 20 times. In a later analysis, co-occurring TCRs were grouped using DBSCAN, and TCRdist sequence similarity was added for clustering within HLA-allele-positive subsets. Repertoires with fewer than 30,000 or more than 120,000 public chains, plus five repertoires with anomalous nucleotide sharing, were excluded from co-occurrence clustering. TCRdb obtained this table from immuneACCESS and retained in-frame rearrangements with V and J assigned. These tables miss some clones; where compared with another copy, unresolved V genes account for less than half of the shortfall, and the remainder is unexplained. The DNA was the basis for D and trimming; V, J and clone size are from that table. The sample profile shows over 150,000 clones; around four fifths of them were found once. 1% of the sample goes to the ten largest clones.

V loses 0 bases at its end and J loses 9 bases; junction bases beyond the gene matches: 4. From the cysteine through the phenylalanine, the CDR3 covers 14 amino acids. Only CDR3 DNA remains: 42 bases, in frame from the first base. From the germline V gene, CDR1 is SGHDT and CDR2 is YYEEEE. The data derive from a study of cytomegalovirus exposure and HLA in healthy donors (dated 2017 in TCRdb). Notes on the research overall: According to an earlier analysis of 450 to 650 of the donors, some 170 million T cells yielded 90 million to 130 million unique TCR beta sequences and 276 Gb of sequence data. Among the roughly 400 genotyped donors, approximately 81% belonged to the genetic ancestry cluster associated with self-reported Caucasian donors. On average, roughly 250,000 unique TCR beta nucleotide sequences were sequenced per donor among more than 350 genotyped donors of the cohort, with 15% to 20% of those sequences being non-productive. Four or five DR-DQ haplotypes were handled as single units for association and clustering because linkage in the cohort was strong. Along with the roughly 700-subject first cohort, a separate validation cohort of 120 different subjects was used. The study used immunosequencing to profile the T cell repertoires of 600 to 850 subjects and linked those repertoires to cytomegalovirus serostatus. The study was designed to test whether signatures of past pathogen exposure could be identified by cataloging public T cell receptors. Every discovery cohort repertoire had been produced on one sequencing platform. Class I and class II HLA loci were covered by the typing at four-digit resolution. Typing coverage differed by locus: A, B, C, DRB1 and DQB1 were typed in about 629-640 donors, DQA1 in about 500, DPA1 in around 610, and DPB1 in 472. Donor age, sex, ethnicity and CMV serostatus were compiled alongside the repertoire data. In an earlier analysis of about 590 of the donors, high-throughput TCR beta sequencing was used to judge whether each TCR beta V gene segment behaved as functional or pseudogenic. About 280 gigabases of sequencing data and around 90 million unique TCR sequences made up an early release that covered over 550 HLA-typed donors. To study patterns of TCR occurrence, a later analysis re-analyzed previously published TCR beta repertoires from 700 or so donors and added high-resolution HLA genotyping. High-throughput TCR immunosequencing, statistical association of individual TCRs with disease status, and machine learning were combined to predict cytomegalovirus infection status. Rather than drawing on any new phenotypic data, the later analysis identified candidate immune exposures from TCR beta sequences and the way those sequences occurred across donors. Genome-wide SNP genotypes for about 65% of the roughly 670 donors were used in a later genetic analysis, which treated that subset as a discovery cohort. Beyond this particular receptor, the publication reports: Because counts were too low, approximately 15 rarely observed V segments, including chromosome 9 orphons, were excluded from the earlier analysis of some 590 of the donors. Broadly in line with IMGT annotations, most TCR beta V segments showed up in productive rearrangements about 90% or about 30% of the time in an earlier analysis of 450 to 750 of the donors. Strong co-occurrence of HLA alleles, especially DR and DQ, made assigning TCR associations to individual alleles difficult. According to the authors, the approach could potentially be generalized to other disease states and immunological phenotypes. The cohort was sequenced for TCR beta chains only, and without alpha or paired-chain data the features that could be detected were limited. In a later analysis, most CMV-associated TCR beta chains were found to appear HLA-restricted, with HLA associations seemingly driven largely by CMV exposure. In a later analysis, TCR association rates were found to vary across HLA loci, with the most associated TCRs seen for DRB1 alleles and the fewest for HLA-C alleles. For the cohort, immune exposure information was limited to CMV serostatus. In the study, approximately 160 TCR beta chains were listed as associated with cytomegalovirus. A further reported finding was that TCR beta sequences accurately predicted the HLA-A and HLA-B alleles for most subjects in the first cohort. According to a later genetic analysis, donors in an Asian-associated ancestry cluster had fewer N-insertions in productive TCRs than the approximately 610-donor mean. A cluster of highly shared sequence variants was judged likely to represent a technical artifact of the sequencing pipeline. In a later analysis, HLA-associated TCR beta chains were found to be more clonally expanded and to have lower generation probabilities than equally common non-associated chains. The classifier was reported to diagnose cytomegalovirus status with high specificity and sensitivity in both the original and validation cohorts. A few of the identified cytomegalovirus-associated TCR beta chains were confirmed in vitro to be specific for cytomegalovirus antigens. While some public TCRs were present in many individuals, most TCR sequences turned up only very rarely across donors. Because some donors lacked HLA typing at each locus, the association tests relied only on the typed subset. A later genetic analysis associated a missense DCLRE1C variant with V-gene and J-gene trimming of TCR beta chains, and an independent cohort replicated the association. The presence/absence analyses assumed that sequencing depth was roughly uniform across donors, and that assumption may not be true. A later analysis associated about 18,000 TCR beta sequences with specific HLA alleles at a false discovery rate of 0.05. Linkage disequilibrium might explain the correlated functional status among segregating V segments, but an unknown experimental factor could not be excluded. Some IMGT-functional V segments, including TRBV6-2 and TRBV6-3, could not be told apart with the 87-base-pair reads, so those segments were excluded. Several of the top co-occurrence clusters appeared to be linked to parvovirus B19, influenza, CMV and Epstein-Barr virus, according to a later analysis.

Sequenced material: PBMCs. This clonotype was obtained from a woman between 45 and 65 years old in good health and CMV-seropositive. This chain is built from TRBV5-6 and TRBJ2-1; 9 central bases correspond to TRBD1. The CDR3 protein sequence reads: CASSLGTGAREQFF. The DNA reads as follows: TGTGCCAGCAGCTTGGGGACAGGGGCGCGTGAGCAGTTCTTC.